The count of the clone carrying this T cell receptor (beta chain) is one. The antigen remains unidentified. Researchers ran the PCR with 60 Vbeta and 13 Jbeta primers. Here immunoSEQ multiplex PCR was the method, and the copy in TCRdb shows in-frame clones only, minus some. This sample has about 140,000 clones; over 70% occur once, and the top ten carry 2.8%. These data come from a study of cytomegalovirus exposure and HLA in healthy donors. Study findings and constraints: An ancestry cluster, one associated with Asian ancestry, reportedly showed fewer N-insertions than the approximately 670-donor mean in a later analysis. CMV serostatus was the sole immune exposure data available.

The V gene's germline CDR1 is ENHRY and CDR2 SYGVKD. The CDR3 covers 13 residues. Trimming took off 2 bases at V and 5 bases at J, with 8 bases between the two ends. V and J are TRBV10-3 and TRBJ2-3; D may be TRBD2 (5 bases). The specimen was PBMCs. The TCR originated in a male donor in good health and CMV-seronegative. CDR3 nucleotides: TGTGCCATCAGTGAGGGGAGAGGAGATACGCAGTATTTT. The encoded protein is CAISEGRGDTQYF.